These T cell receptor beta chains were read from a single sample in a study of T cell responses to AZD1222 COVID-19 vaccine. Assay: immunoSEQ multiplex PCR; the TCRdb copy retains only in-frame clones and omits some. The sample holds approximately 180,000 clones, 90% to 95% seen once. Sequences were derived from peripheral blood, sampled 28 days after the second dose of the MenACWY control vaccine. These receptors all stem from an adult who received the MenACWY meningococcal vaccine as a control. CDR3s include the opening cysteine and the closing phenylalanine or tryptophan. D genes are given only for firm matches. Clone size, where shown, is once, few, many, or a class for clones that have expanded.

j_call,v_call,d_call,clone_size,cdr3_nt,cdr3_aa
TRBJ2-2,TRBV7-9,TRBD1,.,TGTGCCAGCACCCCTGGTGGGACAGTAAGTCTCACCGGGGAGCTGTTTTTT,CASTPGGTVSLTGELFF
TRBJ2-3,TRBV9,TRBD1,once,TGTGCCAGCAGCGAGGGACAGGGTAAAGTATCGCAGTATTTT,CASSEGQGKVSQYF
TRBJ1-5,TRBV20-1,TRBD1,.,TGCAGTGCTAGTCGAGACAGGGAAAGGGAGTCCTCTAGCAATCAGCCCCAGCATTTT,CSASRDRERESSSNQPQHF
TRBJ1-5,TRBV19,.,.,TGTGCCAGTAGTATCGGGTACATTGCCCTAATTAGCAATCAGCCCCAGCATTTT,CASSIGYIALISNQPQHF
TRBJ2-3,TRBV3-1/TRBV3-2,TRBD2,.,TGTGCCAGCAGCCAAGGGGGGTCGGTAACGCCTAGCGGGGTAAGATATTTT,CASSQGGSVTPSGVRYF
TRBJ1-2,TRBV28,.,.,TGTGCCAGCAGTTCACCATGGGGGGGGCGAGATGGCTACACCTTC,CASSSPWGGRDGYTF
TRBJ1-3,TRBV12-3/TRBV12-4,TRBD1,.,TGTGCCATCCGACAGGGGACTGGAAACACCATATATTTT,CAIRQGTGNTIYF
TRBJ2-1,TRBV6-5,TRBD1,once,TGTGCCAGCAGAAGCCTAAGGGGGCAAGATTATGAGCAGTTCTTC,CASRSLRGQDYEQFF
TRBJ1-2,TRBV10-2,.,.,TGCGCCAGCAGTGAGACTGGGGGGGTTTATGGCTACACCTTC,CASSETGGVYGYTF
TRBJ1-2,TRBV9,.,.,TGTGCCAGCAGCGTAGGGTTTGGCTACACCTTC,CASSVGFGYTF
TRBJ2-2,TRBV23-1,TRBD2,.,TGCGCCAGCAGTAGCGGGGGAAACACCGGGGAGCTGTTTTTT,CASSSGGNTGELFF
TRBJ1-5,TRBV6-5,TRBD1,.,TGTGCCAGCAGCCGAGGGACAGGGGGAAATCAGCCCCAGCATTTT,CASSRGTGGNQPQHF
TRBJ1-1,TRBV7-3,.,.,TGTGCCAGCAGCTCAACCCCGACAGGCGAAGCTTTCTTT,CASSSTPTGEAFF
TRBJ1-2,TRBV7-8,.,.,TGTGCCAGCAGCGGTCCCCACAAGGGCTATGGCTACACCTTC,CASSGPHKGYGYTF
TRBJ1-3,TRBV7-2,TRBD1,.,TGTGCCAGCAGCTACAGGGGAGGAAACACCATATATTTT,CASSYRGGNTIYF
TRBJ2-1,TRBV7-8,.,.,TGTGCCAGCAGCCGACAGAGCTCCTACAATGAGCAGTTCTTC,CASSRQSSYNEQFF
TRBJ2-7,TRBV12-3/TRBV12-4,.,.,TGTGCCAGCAGTTTAAGGGGGGTTGCCGAGCAGTACTTC,CASSLRGVAEQYF
TRBJ1-5,TRBV6-5,.,.,TGTGCCAGTACAGTAGGGCTAGGGAATCAGCCCCAGCATTTT,CASTVGLGNQPQHF
TRBJ2-7,TRBV6-5,TRBD2,.,TGTGCCAGCTCCTCCACCGGGACTATACCCTACGAGCAGTACTTC,CASSSTGTIPYEQYF
TRBJ1-1,TRBV5-1,TRBD1,.,TGCGCCAGCAGGTCGACAGGAATTGGACAGGGGCCAGGGGTAGCTTTCTTT,CASRSTGIGQGPGVAFF
TRBJ1-1,TRBV6-5,.,once,TGTGCCAGCAGGACGATACAGGGTTTGGGGGCTTTCTTT,CASRTIQGLGAFF
TRBJ1-4,TRBV7-9,.,.,TGTGCCAGCAGCGGATGGCAGGGCACTAATGAAAAACTGTTTTTT,CASSGWQGTNEKLFF
TRBJ2-2,TRBV29-1,TRBD1,.,TGCAGCGTTGAAGTCGGGACAGTTACCGGGGAGCTGTTTTTT,CSVEVGTVTGELFF